One sample yielded the 32 T cell receptor beta chains listed below, sequenced in a study of cytomegalovirus exposure and HLA in healthy donors. Primers included in the PCR were 60 Vbeta and 13 Jbeta primers. Profiling relied on immunoSEQ multiplex PCR, and the TCRdb table lists in-frame clones only, not all of them. Its table lists 45,000 to 60,000 clones. Sequencing was performed on PBMCs. These receptors originate from a female donor in good health and CMV-seronegative.

V and J are TRBV9 and TRBJ2-5; 9 nucleotides align to TRBD2. This CDR3 comprises 15 residues. V was pared by 0 bases and J by 1 base, with 1 base of the junction left unmatched. CDR1 is SGDLS and CDR2 is YYNGEE in the germline V gene. CDR3 bases: TGTGCCAGCAGCGTAGGGCGGGGGGGCCAAGAGACCCAGTACTTC. This encodes CASSVGRGGQETQYF.

The rearrangement links TRBV19 to TRBJ1-5, with D uncertain. V was cut by 3 bases and J by 4 bases, with 4 bases left in between. Germline CDR1 is LNHDA and CDR2 is SQIVND (reference sequence). The CDR3 is 12 residues long. In DNA form, the CDR3 reads TGTGCCAGTAGTATGACAAATCAGCCCCAGCATTTT. Its translation is CASSMTNQPQHF.

The genes are TRBV9 and TRBJ2-7; unclear D gene. Trimming removed 1 base from V and 2 bases from J, with 19 bases in between. The CDR3 totals 17 residues. Germline V lookup: CDR1 SGDLS, CDR2 YYNGEE. CDR3 bases: TGTGCCAGCAGCGTAAGCAACAGCCTTCTGAGACCCTACGAGCAGTACTTC. This encodes CASSVSNSLLRPYEQYF.

CDR3 DNA: TGTGCCAGCAGCTTAAGCTCGCAGGGGCCTTATGGCTACACCTTC. Translated, it gives CASSLSSQGPYGYTF. The gene calls are TRBV7-3 and TRBJ1-2, with a tentative D call TRBD1 (6 bases). This CDR3 region has 15 residues. Trimming cost V 1 base and J 5 bases, with 14 bases left between them. CDR1 and CDR2 from the germline V gene are SGHTA and FQGTGA.

The gene calls are TRBV30 and TRBJ1-2; D unclear. Germline V gene lookup returns CDR1 GTSNPN and CDR2 SVGIG (reference sequence). There are 13 residues in the CDR3. V was clipped by 0 bases and J by 5 bases, with 10 bases between them. CDR3 sequence: CAWSVLVGYGYTF. The CDR3 DNA follows: TGTGCCTGGAGTGTACTAGTTGGATATGGCTACACCTTC.

This rearrangement joins TRBV7-2 to TRBJ2-7; D is perhaps TRBD1 (5 bases). V lost 1 base and J lost 2, with 9 bases in between. Germline-derived CDR1 and CDR2 are SGHTA and FQGNSA. The length of the CDR3 is 14 residues. The CDR3 DNA reads TGTGCCAGCAGCTTAGTTCAGGGAACCTACGAGCAGTACTTC. It codes for CASSLVQGTYEQYF.

This chain joins TRBV18 and TRBJ2-7; weak D call: TRBD2 (6 bases). The CDR3 has 15 amino acids. Germline V lookup: CDR1 KGHSH, CDR2 LQKENI. Trimming removed 0 bases at V and 5 bases at J, with 14 bases between. CDR3 in DNA: TGTGCCAGCTCACCACCCGGCCTCCGCGGGGACGAGCAGTACTTC. Translated: CASSPPGLRGDEQYF.

The rearrangement joins TRBV6-1 to TRBJ2-1; a weak D match, TRBD1 (7 bases). The germline V and J ends were trimmed by 2 bases and 7 bases, with 12 bases remaining between them. This CDR3 is 14 amino acids long. Germline assignment: CDR1 MNHNS and CDR2 SASEGT. For the CDR3, the DNA is TGTGCCAGCAGTGAAAGGCAGGGGGGAAATGAGCAGTTCTTC. As protein: CASSERQGGNEQFF.

The chain uses TRBV9 and TRBJ2-7; maybe TRBD1 (6 bases). The germline CDR1 and CDR2 sequences are SGDLS and YYNGEE. Trimming pared 1 base from V and 0 bases from J, leaving 11 bases between. There are 15 residues in the CDR3. CDR3 nucleotide sequence: TGTGCCAGCAGCGTACATTCGGACAGCTCCTACGAGCAGTACTTC. Amino acid sequence: CASSVHSDSSYEQYF.

The chain carries TRBV4-1 and TRBJ2-1; TRBD1 matches 10 bases. The V and J ends lost 5 bases and 7 bases, in that order; junction bases with no gene match: 8. The germline V gene has CDR1 MGHRA and CDR2 YSYEKL. This CDR3 has 15 amino acids. The chain's CDR3 is CASSARDRGRNEQFF. In DNA, the CDR3 is TGCGCCAGCAGCGCCCGGGACAGGGGTCGGAATGAGCAGTTCTTC.

The V gene is TRBV6-5, the J gene TRBJ1-6; D is unresolved. This CDR3 contains 15 residues. CDR1 and CDR2 from the germline V gene are MNHEY and SVGAGI. The V and J ends lost 1 base and 7 bases respectively, with 11 bases between them. The CDR3 nucleotides are TGTGCCAGCAGTTACTTCAGTGTTCTGAATTCACCCCTCCACTTT. Its protein product is CASSYFSVLNSPLHF.

The chain couples TRBV28 to TRBJ2-7, with a tentative D call TRBD2 (5 bases). V was trimmed by 7 bases and J by 6 bases, leaving 22 bases between them. This CDR3 contains 15 residues. The germline V gene encodes CDR1 MDHEN and CDR2 SYDVKM. CDR3 region: CASTPLGSGRGEQYF. The CDR3 DNA is TGTGCCAGCACCCCTTTGGGTTCGGGCCGGGGCGAGCAGTACTTC.

The chain carries TRBV4-1 and TRBJ2-3; 9 bases match TRBD2. This CDR3 has 19 amino acids. With 3 bases clipped from V and 3 bases from J, the junction kept 16 bases outside the gene matches. Germline values: CDR1 MGHRA, CDR2 YSYEKL. The CDR3 region has the DNA TGCGCCAGCAGCCACTCACCTCCTAGGGGCGGGGGGGTGACAGATACGCAGTATTTT. It specifies CASSHSPPRGGGVTDTQYF.

The chain carries TRBV7-3 and TRBJ2-7; 13 bases agree with TRBD2. Germline CDR1 and CDR2: SGHTA and FQGTGA. CDR3 length: 15 amino acids. V was pared by 5 bases and J by 4 bases, with 5 bases of the junction left unmatched. DNA of the CDR3: TGTGCCAGCAGCGAGGGACTAGCGGGAATATACGAGCAGTACTTC. Its protein is CASSEGLAGIYEQYF. Based on the CDR3 plus reference TRBV7-3 and TRBJ2-7, the full variable domain is GAGVSQTPSNKVTEKGKYVELRCDPISGHTALYWYRQSLGQGPEFLIYFQGTGAADDSGLPNDRFFAVRPEGSVSTLKIQRTERGDSAVYLCASSEGLAGIYEQYFGPGTRLTVT.

The chain is built from TRBV5-6 and TRBJ2-7; 8 nucleotides match TRBD1. With 4 bases clipped from V and 5 bases from J, the junction kept 5 bases outside the gene matches. The CDR3 covers 13 residues. Per the germline V gene, CDR1 is SGHDT and CDR2 is YYEEEE. The CDR3 sequence is CASSRGQAHEQYF. The CDR3 DNA reads as TGTGCCAGCAGCAGGGGACAGGCCCACGAGCAGTACTTC.

J is TRBJ2-2 and V is TRBV7-9; tentatively, D is TRBD1 (6 bases). CDR3 length: 15 amino acids. The V and J ends lost 5 bases and 0 bases respectively, with 10 bases between them. The germline CDR1 and CDR2 sequences are SEHNR and FQNEAQ (reference sequence). The CDR3 DNA reads TGTGCCAGCAGCCCCCGGACAGCGAACACCGGGGAGCTGTTTTTT. As protein: CASSPRTANTGELFF.

The chain combines TRBV19 with TRBJ1-1; a weak D match, TRBD1 (5 bases). Trimming shortened V by 7 bases and J by 11 bases, and 23 bases separated the two germline ends. Germline V gene lookup returns CDR1 LNHDA and CDR2 SQIVND (reference sequence). The CDR3 is 14 residues long. The CDR3 DNA follows: TGTGCCAGTACCTTCGGTTACGGCAGGGTGGAGGCTTTCTTT. It yields the protein CASTFGYGRVEAFF.

About this clone itself: Additional DNA sequences in this sample encode the identical CDR3. This chain joins TRBV4-3 and TRBJ1-1, with D unclear. The CDR3 sequence is 13 residues long. V lost 0 bases and J 1 base, leaving 3 bases between the germline ends. The V gene's germline CDR1 is LGHNA and CDR2 YSLEER. The CDR3: CASSQDRNTEAFF. CDR3 coding DNA: TGCGCCAGCAGCCAAGATAGGAACACTGAAGCTTTCTTT.

The gene calls are TRBV29-1 and TRBJ2-3, with a tentative D call TRBD2 (5 bases). Trimming pared 6 bases from V and 2 bases from J, leaving 12 bases between. The CDR3 length is 13 residues. Germline CDR1 and CDR2: SQVTM and ANQGSEA. For the CDR3, the DNA is TGCAGCGTACGGAGGACCTCCACAGATACGCAGTATTTT. The encoded protein is CSVRRTSTDTQYF.

The genes are TRBV5-1 and TRBJ1-2; 7 bases fit TRBD1. The germline gives CDR1 SGHRS, CDR2 YFSETQ. The CDR3 has 15 amino acids. V was clipped by 0 bases and J by 3 bases; unmatched bases: 5. CDR3 in amino acids: CASSLGIDRDYGYTF. The CDR3 DNA reads as TGCGCCAGCAGCTTGGGGATAGACAGGGACTATGGCTACACCTTC.

The V and J genes are TRBV10-3 and TRBJ1-1, with a possible D match to TRBD1 (6 bases). V was trimmed by 8 bases and J by 1 base, leaving 11 bases between them. The CDR3 loop spans 13 amino acids. CDR1 ENHRY and CDR2 SYGVKD come from the germline V gene. In DNA, the CDR3 is TGTGCCATCCACCCAGGGGAGAACACTGAAGCTTTCTTT. Protein: CAIHPGENTEAFF.

The chain recombines TRBV4-1 with TRBJ1-4, with D uncertain. This CDR3 is 12 amino acids long. The V gene lost 5 bases and the J gene lost 8 bases, with 9 bases spanning the gap. Germline values: CDR1 MGHRA, CDR2 YSYEKL. The CDR3 bases are TGCGCCAGCAGCGCTCCCCAGGAAAAACTGTTTTTT. It codes for CASSAPQEKLFF.

The V gene is TRBV27, the J gene TRBJ1-2; 9 nucleotides align to TRBD1. The CDR3 totals 14 residues. V gave up 5 bases and J gave up 7 bases; unmatched junction bases: 8. From germline, CDR1 is MNHEY and CDR2 SMNVEV (reference sequence). The CDR3 DNA is TGTGCCAGCAGTCCCGGGGACAGGGCACCTGGCTACACCTTC. Encoded protein: CASSPGDRAPGYTF.

The chain joins TRBV5-6 to TRBJ2-7; TRBD1 agrees at 8 bases. Germline-derived CDR1 and CDR2 are SGHDT and YYEEEE. V shed 3 bases, J shed 4 bases, and the junction held 12 bases outside the gene matches. This CDR3 is built from 16 residues. The CDR3 sequence is CASSWVGTGSIYEQYF. In DNA, the CDR3 is TGTGCCAGCAGCTGGGTGGGGACAGGATCGATATACGAGCAGTACTTC. The whole variable domain, filled in from reference TRBV5-6 and TRBJ2-7, reads DAGVTQSPTHLIKTRGQQVTLRCSPKSGHDTVSWYQQALGQGPQFIFQYYEEEERQRGNFPDRFSGHQFPNYSSELNVNALLLGDSALYLCASSWVGTGSIYEQYFGPGTRLTVT.

This chain joins TRBV6-6 and TRBJ1-3, with TRBD1 as a possible D gene (6 bases). V gave up 0 bases and J gave up 7 bases, with 13 bases separating them. The CDR3 has 15 residues. Germline V gene sequence: CDR1 MNHNY, CDR2 SVGAGI (reference sequence). CDR3 in amino acids: CASSYSSGQGNTIYF. CDR3 bases: TGTGCCAGCAGTTACTCGTCGGGGCAGGGGAACACCATATATTTT.

The chain combines TRBV5-1 with TRBJ2-3, with D hard to call. CDR1 and CDR2 from the germline V gene are SGHRS and YFSETQ. The CDR3 sequence is 15 residues long. Trimming cost V 2 bases and J 2 bases, with 12 bases left between them. This CDR3 is CASSFKSSATDTQYF. The CDR3 DNA sequence: TGCGCCAGCAGCTTTAAGTCAAGCGCCACAGATACGCAGTATTTT.

The V call is TRBV19, the J call TRBJ2-1, with 9 bases identical to TRBD2. Germline values: CDR1 LNHDA, CDR2 SQIVND (reference sequence). J lost 0 bases, V lost 5 bases, and 8 bases had no gene match. This CDR3 region has 17 residues. This CDR3 is CASSGTSQQSSYNEQFF. CDR3 in DNA: TGTGCCAGTAGTGGGACTAGCCAGCAAAGCTCCTACAATGAGCAGTTCTTC.

The CDR3 spells CASSPDWLTRDLYEQYF. The DNA of the CDR3 is TGTGCCAGCAGCCCGGACTGGTTAACTAGGGATCTCTACGAGCAGTACTTC. The gene calls are TRBV4-2 and TRBJ2-7; tentative D call: TRBD2 (5 bases). The germline V gene encodes CDR1 LGHNA and CDR2 YNFKEQ. V lost 4 bases and J 3 bases, leaving 22 bases between the germline ends. The CDR3 has 17 amino acids.

This chain uses TRBV14 with TRBJ2-5, with D perhaps matching TRBD1 (5 bases). The ends were cut back, 5 bases at V and 1 base at J, with 11 bases in the middle. The CDR3 has 14 amino acids. From germline, CDR1 is SGHDN and CDR2 FVKESK. CDR3 sequence reads: CASSLRQPQETQYF. In nucleotides, the CDR3 is TGTGCCAGCAGCTTACGACAGCCCCAAGAGACCCAGTACTTC.

The chain joins TRBV6-1 to TRBJ2-5; the D gene is possibly TRBD2 (7 bases). The CDR3 is 15 residues long. Between the trimmed V and J ends, which lost 2 bases and 5 bases, there was a span of 15 bases. CDR1 MNHNS and CDR2 SASEGT come from the germline V gene. The CDR3 here is CASSERGGAGETQYF. In DNA, the CDR3 is TGTGCCAGCAGTGAACGTGGGGGGGCAGGGGAGACCCAGTACTTC.

The chain combines TRBV18 with TRBJ1-2, with 7 bases identical to TRBD1. Trimming at V came to 2 bases and at J to 5 bases, leaving 2 bases not matched to a gene. This CDR3 region has 13 residues. Per germline, CDR1 KGHSH and CDR2 LQKENI. CDR3 region: CASSPGQEYGYTF. CDR3 DNA sequence: TGTGCCAGCTCACCAGGACAGGAATATGGCTACACCTTC.

The chain has TRBV10-1 and TRBJ2-7; D is unresolved. Germline CDR1 reads WNHNN; CDR2 reads SYGVQD (reference sequence). V lost 3 bases and J 3 bases, leaving 6 bases between the germline ends. This CDR3 has 12 residues. The CDR3 nucleotides are TGCGCCAGCAGTGACGGTTACTACGAGCAGTACTTC. This sequence encodes CASSDGYYEQYF.